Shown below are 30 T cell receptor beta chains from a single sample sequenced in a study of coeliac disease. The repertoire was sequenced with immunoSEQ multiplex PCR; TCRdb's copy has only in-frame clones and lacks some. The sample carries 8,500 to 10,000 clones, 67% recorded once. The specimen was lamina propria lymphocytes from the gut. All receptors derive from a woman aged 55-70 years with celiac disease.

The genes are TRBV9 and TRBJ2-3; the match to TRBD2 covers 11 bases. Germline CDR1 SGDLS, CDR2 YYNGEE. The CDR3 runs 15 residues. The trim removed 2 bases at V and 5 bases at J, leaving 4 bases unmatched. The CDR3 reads CASSVTSGVVDTQYF. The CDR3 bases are TGTGCCAGCAGCGTGACTAGCGGGGTTGTAGATACGCAGTATTTT.

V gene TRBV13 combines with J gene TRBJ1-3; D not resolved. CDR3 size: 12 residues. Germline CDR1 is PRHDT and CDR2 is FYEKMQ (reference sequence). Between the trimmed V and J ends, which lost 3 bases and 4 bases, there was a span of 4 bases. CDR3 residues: CASSLGGNTIYF. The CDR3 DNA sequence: TGTGCCAGCAGCTTGGGCGGAAACACCATATATTTT.

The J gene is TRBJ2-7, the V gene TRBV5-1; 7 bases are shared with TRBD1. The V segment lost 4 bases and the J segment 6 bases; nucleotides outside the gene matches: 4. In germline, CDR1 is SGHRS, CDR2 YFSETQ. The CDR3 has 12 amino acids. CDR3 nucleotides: TGCGCCAGCAGCACCGGGACAGCCGAGCAGTACTTC. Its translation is CASSTGTAEQYF.

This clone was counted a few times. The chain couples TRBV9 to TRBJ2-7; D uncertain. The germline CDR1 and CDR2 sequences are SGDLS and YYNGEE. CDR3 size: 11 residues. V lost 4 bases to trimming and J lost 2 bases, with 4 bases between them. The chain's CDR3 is CASSFTYEQYF. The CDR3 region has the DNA TGTGCCAGCAGCTTTACCTACGAGCAGTACTTC.

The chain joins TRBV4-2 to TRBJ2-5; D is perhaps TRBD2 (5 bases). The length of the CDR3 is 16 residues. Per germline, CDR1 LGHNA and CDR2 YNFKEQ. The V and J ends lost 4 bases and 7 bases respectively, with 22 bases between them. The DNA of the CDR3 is TGTGCCAGCAGCCCCTCGGAGCGGCCCAGCACTGGGACCCAGTACTTC. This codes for CASSPSERPSTGTQYF.

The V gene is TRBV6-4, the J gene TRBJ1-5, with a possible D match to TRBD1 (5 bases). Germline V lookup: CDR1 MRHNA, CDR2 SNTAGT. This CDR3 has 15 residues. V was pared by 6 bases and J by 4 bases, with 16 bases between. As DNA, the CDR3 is TGTGCCAGCAGCCCGGACTGGGGGGGTAATCAGCCCCAGCATTTT. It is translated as CASSPDWGGNQPQHF.

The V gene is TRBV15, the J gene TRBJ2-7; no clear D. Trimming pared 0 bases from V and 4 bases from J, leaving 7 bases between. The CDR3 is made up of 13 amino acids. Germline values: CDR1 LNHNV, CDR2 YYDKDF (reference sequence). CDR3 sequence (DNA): TGTGCCACCAGCAGAGATCAGATTTACGAGCAGTACTTC. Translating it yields CATSRDQIYEQYF.

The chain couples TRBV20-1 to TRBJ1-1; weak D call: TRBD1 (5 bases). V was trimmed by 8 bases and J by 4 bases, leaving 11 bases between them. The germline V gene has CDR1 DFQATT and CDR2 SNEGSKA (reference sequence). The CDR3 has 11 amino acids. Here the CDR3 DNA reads TGCAGTTCCCTGGGGGGCACTGAAGCTTTCTTT. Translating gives CSSLGGTEAFF.

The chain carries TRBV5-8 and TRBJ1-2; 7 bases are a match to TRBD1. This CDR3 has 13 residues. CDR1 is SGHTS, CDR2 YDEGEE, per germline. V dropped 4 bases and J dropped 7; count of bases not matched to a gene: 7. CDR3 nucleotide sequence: TGTGCCAGCAGCCGAGACAGGGCCCTTGGCTACACCTTC. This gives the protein CASSRDRALGYTF.

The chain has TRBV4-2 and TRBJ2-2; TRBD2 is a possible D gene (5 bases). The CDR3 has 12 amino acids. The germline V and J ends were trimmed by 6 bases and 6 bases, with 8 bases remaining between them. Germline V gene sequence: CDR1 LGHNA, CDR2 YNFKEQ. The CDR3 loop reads CASRRVSGELFF. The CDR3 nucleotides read TGTGCCAGCAGGAGGGTGTCCGGGGAGCTGTTTTTT.

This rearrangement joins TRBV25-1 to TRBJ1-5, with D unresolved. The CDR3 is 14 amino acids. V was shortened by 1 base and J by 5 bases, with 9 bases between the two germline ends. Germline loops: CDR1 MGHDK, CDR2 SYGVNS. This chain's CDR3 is CASSESGYYQPQHF. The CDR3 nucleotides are TGTGCCAGCAGTGAATCGGGTTATTATCAGCCCCAGCATTTT.

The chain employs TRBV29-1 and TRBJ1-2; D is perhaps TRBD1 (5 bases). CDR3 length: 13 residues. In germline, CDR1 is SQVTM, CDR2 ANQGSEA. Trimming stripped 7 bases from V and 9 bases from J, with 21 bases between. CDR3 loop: CSARIGADSSYTF. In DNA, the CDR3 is TGCAGCGCCAGGATTGGGGCAGACTCTAGCTACACCTTC.

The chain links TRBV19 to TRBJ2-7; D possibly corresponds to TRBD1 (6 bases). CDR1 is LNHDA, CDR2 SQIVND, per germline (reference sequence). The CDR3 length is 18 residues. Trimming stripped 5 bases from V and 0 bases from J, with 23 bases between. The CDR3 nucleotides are TGTGCCAGTAGTCCGCTCCCCTTAACAGGGCGCGCCTCCTACGAGCAGTACTTC. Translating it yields CASSPLPLTGRASYEQYF.

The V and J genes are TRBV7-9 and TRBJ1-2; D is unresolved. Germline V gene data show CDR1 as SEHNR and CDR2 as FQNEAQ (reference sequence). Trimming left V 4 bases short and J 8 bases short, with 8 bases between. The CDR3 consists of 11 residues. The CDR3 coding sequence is TGTGCCAGCAGCTCTCTAGAGGGCTACACCTTC. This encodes CASSSLEGYTF.

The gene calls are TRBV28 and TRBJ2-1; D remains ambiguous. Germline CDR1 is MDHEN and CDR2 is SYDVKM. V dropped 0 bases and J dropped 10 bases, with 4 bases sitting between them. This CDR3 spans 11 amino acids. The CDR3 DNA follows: TGTGCCAGCAGTTTATGGAGGGAGCAGTTCTTC. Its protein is CASSLWREQFF.

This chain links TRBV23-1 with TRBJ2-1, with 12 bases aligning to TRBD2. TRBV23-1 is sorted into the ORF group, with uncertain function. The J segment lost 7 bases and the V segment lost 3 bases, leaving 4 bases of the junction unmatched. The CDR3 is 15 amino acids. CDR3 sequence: CASSQLLAGGNEQFF. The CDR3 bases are TGCGCCAGCAGTCAGTTGCTAGCGGGGGGGAATGAGCAGTTCTTC.

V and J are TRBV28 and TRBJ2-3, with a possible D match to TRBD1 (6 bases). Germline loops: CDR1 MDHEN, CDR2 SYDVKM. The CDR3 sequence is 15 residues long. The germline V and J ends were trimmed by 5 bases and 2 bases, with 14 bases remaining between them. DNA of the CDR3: TGTGCCAGCAGTCCCGCCGGGACAACCACAGATACGCAGTATTTT. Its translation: CASSPAGTTTDTQYF.

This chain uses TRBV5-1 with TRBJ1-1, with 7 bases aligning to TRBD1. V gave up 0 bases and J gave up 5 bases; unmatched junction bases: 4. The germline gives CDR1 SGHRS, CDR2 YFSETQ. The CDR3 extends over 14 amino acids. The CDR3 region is CASSLATGATEAFF. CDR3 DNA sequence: TGCGCCAGCAGCTTGGCCACAGGGGCTACTGAAGCTTTCTTT.

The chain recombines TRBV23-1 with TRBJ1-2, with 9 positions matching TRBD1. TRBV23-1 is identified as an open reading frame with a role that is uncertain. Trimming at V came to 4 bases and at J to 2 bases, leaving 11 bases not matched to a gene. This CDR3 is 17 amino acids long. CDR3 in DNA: TGCGCCAGCAGTCGAGGGACAGGGCCGACCGGGAACTATGGCTACACCTTC. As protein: CASSRGTGPTGNYGYTF.

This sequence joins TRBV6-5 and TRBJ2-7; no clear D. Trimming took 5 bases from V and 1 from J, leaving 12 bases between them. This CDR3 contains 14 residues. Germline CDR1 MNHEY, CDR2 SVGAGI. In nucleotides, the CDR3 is TGTGCCAGCAGTGCTAACCAGGTGTCCTACGAGCAGTACTTC. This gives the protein CASSANQVSYEQYF.

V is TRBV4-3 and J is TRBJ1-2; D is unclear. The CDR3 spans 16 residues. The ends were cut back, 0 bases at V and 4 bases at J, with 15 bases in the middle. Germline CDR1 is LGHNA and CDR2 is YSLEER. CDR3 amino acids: CASSQERGEAPYGYTF. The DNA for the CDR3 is TGCGCCAGCAGCCAAGAACGTGGGGAGGCCCCCTATGGCTACACCTTC.

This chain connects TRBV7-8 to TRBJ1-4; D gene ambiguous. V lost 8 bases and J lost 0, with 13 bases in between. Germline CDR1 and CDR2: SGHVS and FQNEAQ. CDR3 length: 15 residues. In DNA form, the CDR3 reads TGTGCCAGCTCCTTACGGGGTCCAACTAATGAAAAACTGTTTTTT. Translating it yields CASSLRGPTNEKLFF.

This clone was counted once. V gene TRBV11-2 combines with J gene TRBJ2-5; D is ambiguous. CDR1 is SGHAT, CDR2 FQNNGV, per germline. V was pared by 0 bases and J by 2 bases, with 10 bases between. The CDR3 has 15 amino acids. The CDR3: CASSLERSTQETQYF. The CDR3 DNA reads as TGTGCCAGCAGCTTAGAGCGGTCAACGCAAGAGACCCAGTACTTC. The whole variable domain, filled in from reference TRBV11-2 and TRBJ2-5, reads EAGVAQSPRYKIIEKRQSVAFWCNPISGHATLYWYQQILGQGPKLLIQFQNNGVVDDSQLPKDRFSAERLKGVDSTLKIQPAKLEDSAVYLCASSLERSTQETQYFGPGTRLLVL.

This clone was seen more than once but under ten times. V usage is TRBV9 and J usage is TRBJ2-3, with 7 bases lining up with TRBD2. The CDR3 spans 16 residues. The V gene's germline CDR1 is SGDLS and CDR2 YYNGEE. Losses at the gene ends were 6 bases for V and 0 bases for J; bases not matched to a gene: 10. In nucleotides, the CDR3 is TGTGCCAGCATCCTCCGGGACTACCCTAGCACAGATACGCAGTATTTT. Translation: CASILRDYPSTDTQYF.

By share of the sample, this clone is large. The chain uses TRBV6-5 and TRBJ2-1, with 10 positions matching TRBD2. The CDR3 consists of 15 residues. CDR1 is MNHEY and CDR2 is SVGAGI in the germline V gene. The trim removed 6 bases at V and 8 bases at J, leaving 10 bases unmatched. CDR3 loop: CASSPGTSVRDEQFF. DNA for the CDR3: TGTGCCAGCAGCCCCGGGACTAGCGTTAGGGATGAGCAGTTCTTC.

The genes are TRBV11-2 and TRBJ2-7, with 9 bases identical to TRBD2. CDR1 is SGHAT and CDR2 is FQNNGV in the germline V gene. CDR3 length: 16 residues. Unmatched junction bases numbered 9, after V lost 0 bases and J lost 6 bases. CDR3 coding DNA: TGTGCCAGCAGCTTAGATCCTAGCGGGAAGCTACGCGAGCAGTACTTC. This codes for CASSLDPSGKLREQYF.

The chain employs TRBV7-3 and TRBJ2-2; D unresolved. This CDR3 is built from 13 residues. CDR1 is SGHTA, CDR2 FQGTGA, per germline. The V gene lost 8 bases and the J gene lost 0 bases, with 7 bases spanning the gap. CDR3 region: CASGQTNTGELFF. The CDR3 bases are TGTGCCAGCGGGCAGACGAACACCGGGGAGCTGTTTTTT.

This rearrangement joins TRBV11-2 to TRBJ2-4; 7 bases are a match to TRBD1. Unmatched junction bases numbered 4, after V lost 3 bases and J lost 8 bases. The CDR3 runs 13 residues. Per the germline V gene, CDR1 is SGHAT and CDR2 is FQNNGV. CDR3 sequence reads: CASSLSTGDIQYF. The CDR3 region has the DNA TGTGCCAGCAGCTTGTCAACAGGGGACATTCAGTACTTC.

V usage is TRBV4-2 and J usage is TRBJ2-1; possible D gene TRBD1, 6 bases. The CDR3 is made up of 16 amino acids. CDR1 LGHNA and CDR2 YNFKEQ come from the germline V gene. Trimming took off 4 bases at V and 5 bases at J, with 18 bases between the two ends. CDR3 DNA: TGTGCCAGCAGCCCGTTAGGCAGGGGAGTGGACAATGAGCAGTTCTTC. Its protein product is CASSPLGRGVDNEQFF.

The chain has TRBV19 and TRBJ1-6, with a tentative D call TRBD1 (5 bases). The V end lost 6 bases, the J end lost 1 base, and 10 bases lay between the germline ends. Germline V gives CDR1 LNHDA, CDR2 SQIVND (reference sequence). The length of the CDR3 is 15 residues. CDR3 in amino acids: CASRQGGSYNSPLHF. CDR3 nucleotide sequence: TGTGCCAGTAGGCAGGGAGGGTCCTATAATTCACCCCTCCACTTT.